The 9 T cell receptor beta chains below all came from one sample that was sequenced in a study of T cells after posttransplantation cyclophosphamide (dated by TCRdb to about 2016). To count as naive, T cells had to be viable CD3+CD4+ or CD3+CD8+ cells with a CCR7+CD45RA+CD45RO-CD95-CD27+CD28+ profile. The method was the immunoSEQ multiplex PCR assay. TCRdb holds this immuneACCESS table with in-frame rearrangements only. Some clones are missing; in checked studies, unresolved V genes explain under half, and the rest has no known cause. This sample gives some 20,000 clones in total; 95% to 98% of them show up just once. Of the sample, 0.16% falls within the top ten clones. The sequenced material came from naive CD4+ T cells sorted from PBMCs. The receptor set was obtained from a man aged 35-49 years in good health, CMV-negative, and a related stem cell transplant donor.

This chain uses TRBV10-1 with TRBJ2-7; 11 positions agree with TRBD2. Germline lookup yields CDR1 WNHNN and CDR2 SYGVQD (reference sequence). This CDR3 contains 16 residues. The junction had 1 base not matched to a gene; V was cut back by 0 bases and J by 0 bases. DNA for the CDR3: TGCGCCAGCAGTGAGTCCGGACTAGCGGGCTCCTACGAGCAGTACTTC. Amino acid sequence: CASSESGLAGSYEQYF.

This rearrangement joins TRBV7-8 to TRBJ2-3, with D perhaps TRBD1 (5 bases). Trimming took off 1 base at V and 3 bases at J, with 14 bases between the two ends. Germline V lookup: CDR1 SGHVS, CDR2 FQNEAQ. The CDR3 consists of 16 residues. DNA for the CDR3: TGTGCCAGCAGCTTAGGGGGCTATCGGGCAACAGATACGCAGTATTTT. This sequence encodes CASSLGGYRATDTQYF.

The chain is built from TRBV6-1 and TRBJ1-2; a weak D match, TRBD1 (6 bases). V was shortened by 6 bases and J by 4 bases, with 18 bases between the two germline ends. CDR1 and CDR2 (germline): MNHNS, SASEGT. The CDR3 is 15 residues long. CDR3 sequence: CASSDYPGVSYGYTF. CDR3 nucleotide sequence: TGTGCCAGCAGCGACTACCCAGGGGTTTCCTATGGCTACACCTTC.

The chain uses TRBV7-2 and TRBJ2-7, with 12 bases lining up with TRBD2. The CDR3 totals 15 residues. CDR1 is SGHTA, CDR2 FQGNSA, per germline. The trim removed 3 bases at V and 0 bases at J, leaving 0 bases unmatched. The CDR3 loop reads CASSLTSGSSYEQYF. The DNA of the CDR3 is TGTGCCAGCAGCTTGACTAGCGGGAGCTCCTACGAGCAGTACTTC.

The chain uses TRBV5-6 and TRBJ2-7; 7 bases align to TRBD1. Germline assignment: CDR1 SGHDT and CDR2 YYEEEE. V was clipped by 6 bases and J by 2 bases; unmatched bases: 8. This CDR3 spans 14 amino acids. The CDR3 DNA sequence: TGTGCCAGCACTGAACAGGGGTACACCTACGAGCAGTACTTC. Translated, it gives CASTEQGYTYEQYF.

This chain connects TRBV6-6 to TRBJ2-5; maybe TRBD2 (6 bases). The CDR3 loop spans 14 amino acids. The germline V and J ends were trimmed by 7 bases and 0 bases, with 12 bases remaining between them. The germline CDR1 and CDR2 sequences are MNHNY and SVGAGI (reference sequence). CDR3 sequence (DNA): TGTGCCAGCACCCGACGGGAGAACCAAGAGACCCAGTACTTC. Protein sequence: CASTRRENQETQYF.

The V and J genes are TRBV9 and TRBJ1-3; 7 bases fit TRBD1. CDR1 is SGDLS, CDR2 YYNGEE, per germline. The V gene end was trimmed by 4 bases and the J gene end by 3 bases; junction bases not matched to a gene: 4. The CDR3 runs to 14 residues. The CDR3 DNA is TGTGCCAGCAGCCCCGGGACAGATGGAAACACCATATATTTT. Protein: CASSPGTDGNTIYF.

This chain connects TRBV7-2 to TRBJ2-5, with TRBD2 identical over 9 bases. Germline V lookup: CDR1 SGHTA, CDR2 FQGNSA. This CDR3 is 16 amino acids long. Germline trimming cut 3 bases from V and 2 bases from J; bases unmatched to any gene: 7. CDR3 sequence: CASSFILAGGQETQYF. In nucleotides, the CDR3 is TGTGCCAGCAGCTTCATACTAGCGGGTGGGCAAGAGACCCAGTACTTC.

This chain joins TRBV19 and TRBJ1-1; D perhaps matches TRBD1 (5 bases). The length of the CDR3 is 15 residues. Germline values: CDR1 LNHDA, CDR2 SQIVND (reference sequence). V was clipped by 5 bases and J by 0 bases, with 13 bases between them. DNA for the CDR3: TGTGCCAGTAGTTTGGACAACTCCTTGAACACTGAAGCTTTCTTT. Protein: CASSLDNSLNTEAFF.